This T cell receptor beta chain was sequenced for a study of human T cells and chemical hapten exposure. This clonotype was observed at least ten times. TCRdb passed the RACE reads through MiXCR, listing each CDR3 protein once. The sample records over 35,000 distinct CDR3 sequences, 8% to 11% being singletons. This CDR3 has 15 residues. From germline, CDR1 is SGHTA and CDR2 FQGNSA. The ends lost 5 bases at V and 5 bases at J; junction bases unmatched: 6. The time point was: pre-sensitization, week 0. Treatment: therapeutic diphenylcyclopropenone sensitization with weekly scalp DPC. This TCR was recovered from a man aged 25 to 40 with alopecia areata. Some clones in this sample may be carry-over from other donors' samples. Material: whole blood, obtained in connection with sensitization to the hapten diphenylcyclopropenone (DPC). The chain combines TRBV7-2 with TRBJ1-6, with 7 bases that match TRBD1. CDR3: CASSGRQGDNSPLHF. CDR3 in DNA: TGTGCCAGCAGCGGAAGACAGGGCGATAATTCACCCCTCCACTTT. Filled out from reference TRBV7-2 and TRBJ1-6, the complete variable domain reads GAGVSQSPSNKVTEKGKDVELRCDPISGHTALYWYRQSLGQGLEFLIYFQGNSAPDKSGLPSDRFSAERTGGSVSTLTIQRTQQEDSAVYLCASSGRQGDNSPLHFGNGTRLTVT.